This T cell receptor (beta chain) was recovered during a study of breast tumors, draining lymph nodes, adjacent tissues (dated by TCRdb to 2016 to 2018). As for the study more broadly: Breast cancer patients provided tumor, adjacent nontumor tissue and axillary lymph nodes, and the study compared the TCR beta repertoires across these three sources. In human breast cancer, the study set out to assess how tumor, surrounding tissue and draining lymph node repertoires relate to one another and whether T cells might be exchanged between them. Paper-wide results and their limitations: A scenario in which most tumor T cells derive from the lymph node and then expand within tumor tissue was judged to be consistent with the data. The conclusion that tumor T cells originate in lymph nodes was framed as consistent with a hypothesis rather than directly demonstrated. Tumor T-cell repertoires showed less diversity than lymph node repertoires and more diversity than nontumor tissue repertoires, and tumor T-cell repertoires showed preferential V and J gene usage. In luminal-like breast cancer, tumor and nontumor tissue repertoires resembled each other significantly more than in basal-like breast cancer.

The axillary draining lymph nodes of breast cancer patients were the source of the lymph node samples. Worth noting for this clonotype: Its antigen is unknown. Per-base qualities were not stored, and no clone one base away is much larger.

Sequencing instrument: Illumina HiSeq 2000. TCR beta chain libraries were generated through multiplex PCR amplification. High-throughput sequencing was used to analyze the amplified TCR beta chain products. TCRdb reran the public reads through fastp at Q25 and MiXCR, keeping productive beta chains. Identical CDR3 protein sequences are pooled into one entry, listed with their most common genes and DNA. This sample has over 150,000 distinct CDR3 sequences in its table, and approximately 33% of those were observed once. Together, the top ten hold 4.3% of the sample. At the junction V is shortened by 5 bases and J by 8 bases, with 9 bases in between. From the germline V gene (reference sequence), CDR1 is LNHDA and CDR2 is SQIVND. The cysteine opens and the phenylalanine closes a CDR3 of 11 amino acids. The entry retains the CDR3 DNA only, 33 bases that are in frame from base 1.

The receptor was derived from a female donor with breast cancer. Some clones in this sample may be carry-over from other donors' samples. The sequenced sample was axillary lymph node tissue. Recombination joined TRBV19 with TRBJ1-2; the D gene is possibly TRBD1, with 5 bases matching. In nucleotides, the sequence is TGTGCCAGTAGTCTGCGGGGGGGCTACACCTTC. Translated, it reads CASSLRGGYTF.